What follows are 27 T cell receptor beta chains derived from one specimen sequenced in a study of immune evolution from preneoplasia to lung adenocarcinoma. The assay was immunoSEQ multiplex PCR, and TCRdb's table has in-frame clones only and misses some. Among roughly 7,300 clones listed, 70% to 85% were seen once. The sequencing sample was made of FFPE atypical adenomatous hyperplasia tissue from the lung. Subset given: atypical adenomatous hyperplasia (AAH), lung preneoplasia. Every receptor here comes from a donor aged 70 or over with lung adenocarcinoma. Some clones in this sample may be carry-over from other donors' samples.

The count of this clone is one. The J gene is TRBJ2-4, the V gene TRBV7-9; a possible D gene is TRBD1 (5 bases). The CDR3 sequence is 12 residues long. The ends were cut back, 4 bases at V and 13 bases at J, with 14 bases in the middle. The germline V gene encodes CDR1 SEHNR and CDR2 FQNEAQ (reference sequence). CDR3 DNA sequence: TGTGCCAGCAGCTCAGAACTGACAGTCCAGTACTTC. This gives the protein CASSSELTVQYF.

The chain has TRBV18 and TRBJ2-1; 13 nucleotides match TRBD2. V lost 3 bases and J lost 8; bases outside the gene matches: 4. This CDR3 comprises 15 residues. Per the germline V gene, CDR1 is KGHSH and CDR2 is LQKENI. CDR3 loop: CASSPRTSGSYEQFF. The CDR3 DNA sequence: TGTGCCAGCTCACCTAGGACTAGCGGGAGCTATGAGCAGTTCTTC.

The chain is built from TRBV9 and TRBJ2-1; D remains ambiguous. V was clipped by 3 bases and J by 5 bases, with 12 bases between them. The CDR3 contains 14 residues. Germline V gives CDR1 SGDLS, CDR2 YYNGEE. The CDR3 region has the DNA TGTGCCAGCAGCGCCCCTCCATTGAACAATGAGCAGTTCTTC. Translated: CASSAPPLNNEQFF. The full variable domain, completed using reference TRBV9 and TRBJ2-1, is DSGVTQTPKHLITATGQRVTLRCSPRSGDLSVYWYQQSLDQGLQFLIQYYNGEERAKGNILERFSAQQFPDLHSELNLSSLELGDSALYFCASSAPPLNNEQFFGPGTRLTVL.

J is TRBJ2-5 and V is TRBV10-1, with 9 positions matching TRBD2. Germline V gene lookup returns CDR1 WNHNN and CDR2 SYGVQD (reference sequence). V lost 6 bases to trimming and J lost 4 bases; unmatched junction nucleotides: 6. There are 14 residues in the CDR3. Here the CDR3 DNA reads TGCGCCAGCAGAGCTAGCGGGGCTGGAGAGACCCAGTACTTC. Amino acids: CASRASGAGETQYF.

This clone rates as medium-sized. The chain recombines TRBV11-1 with TRBJ2-1, with 9 positions matching TRBD1. This CDR3 spans 15 amino acids. In germline, CDR1 is SGHAT, CDR2 FQDESV (reference sequence). The trim removed 5 bases at V and 4 bases at J, leaving 6 bases unmatched. The CDR3, as DNA: TGTGCCAGCAGCGTGCACAGGGGGCTTTACAATGAGCAGTTCTTC. This gives the protein CASSVHRGLYNEQFF.

The gene calls are TRBV30 and TRBJ1-4; D is perhaps TRBD1 (5 bases). V lost 2 bases to trimming and J lost 3 bases, with 13 bases between them. Germline loops: CDR1 GTSNPN, CDR2 SVGIG (reference sequence). The CDR3 contains 15 residues. Here the CDR3 reads CAWSTPGIPNEKLFF. As DNA, the CDR3 is TGTGCCTGGAGTACCCCAGGGATCCCTAATGAAAAACTGTTTTTT.

The rearrangement uses TRBV7-2 and TRBJ2-7, with D uncertain. The CDR3 is made up of 13 amino acids. V was pared by 1 base and J by 4 bases, with 8 bases between. Germline lookup yields CDR1 SGHTA and CDR2 FQGNSA. In nucleotides, the CDR3 is TGTGCCAGCAGCTTAGTACCACTATACGAGCAGTACTTC. It encodes CASSLVPLYEQYF.

V usage is TRBV5-6 and J usage is TRBJ2-2; D is tentatively TRBD1 or TRBD2 (5 bases each). The CDR3 is made up of 15 amino acids. The V and J ends lost 3 bases and 5 bases respectively, with 14 bases between them. The V gene's germline CDR1 is SGHDT and CDR2 YYEEEE. CDR3 sequence reads: CASSSGTLGTGELFF. The CDR3 DNA reads as TGTGCCAGCAGCTCCGGGACGCTCGGAACCGGGGAGCTGTTTTTT.

The rearrangement joins TRBV25-1 to TRBJ2-7, with TRBD1 identical over 7 bases. This CDR3 contains 15 residues. V was clipped by 5 bases and J by 0 bases; unmatched bases: 7. Germline CDR1 reads MGHDK; CDR2 reads SYGVNS. As DNA, the CDR3 is TGTGCCAGCAGTCAGGACAGGAAGTTCTCCTACGAGCAGTACTTC. It codes for CASSQDRKFSYEQYF.

The chain combines TRBV30 with TRBJ1-5; a possible D gene is TRBD1 (6 bases). The CDR3 runs to 14 residues. The V and J ends lost 0 bases and 3 bases respectively, with 9 bases between them. Germline lookup yields CDR1 GTSNPN and CDR2 SVGIG (reference sequence). For the CDR3, the DNA is TGTGCCTGGAGTGTAACAGGGACCAATCAGCCCCAGCATTTT. This codes for CAWSVTGTNQPQHF.

The table lists this clone with a count of one. The chain recombines TRBV7-9 with TRBJ2-1; 7 positions match TRBD2. The CDR3 runs to 15 residues. The V segment lost 5 bases and the J segment 3 bases; nucleotides outside the gene matches: 7. Germline lookup yields CDR1 SEHNR and CDR2 FQNEAQ (reference sequence). CDR3 nucleotides: TGTGCCAGCAGCGATGGGTGGGAGGGCTACAATGAGCAGTTCTTC. Its translation is CASSDGWEGYNEQFF.

The chain recombines TRBV7-3 with TRBJ2-2; 14 bases align to TRBD2. CDR1 and CDR2 from the germline V gene are SGHTA and FQGTGA. The CDR3 totals 17 residues. Trimming removed 4 bases from V and 5 bases from J; junction bases left unmatched: 6. The CDR3 sequence is CASSSGTSGRGTGELFF. CDR3 DNA sequence: TGTGCCAGCAGCTCCGGGACTAGCGGGAGAGGGACCGGGGAGCTGTTTTTT.

This sequence joins TRBV29-1 and TRBJ1-1; D is ambiguous. The V end was cut by 2 bases, the J end by 5 bases, with 12 bases between. Germline V gene lookup returns CDR1 SQVTM and CDR2 ANQGSEA. CDR3 length: 13 amino acids. The CDR3 is CSVESTRITEAFF. In DNA, the CDR3 is TGCAGCGTTGAATCCACTAGGATAACTGAAGCTTTCTTT.

In its sample, this clone was seen a few times. This chain connects TRBV10-3 to TRBJ1-4; 10 bases line up with TRBD1. The junction had 1 base not matched to a gene; V was cut back by 6 bases and J by 6 bases. Germline V CDR1 and CDR2: ENHRY, SYGVKD. The CDR3 loop spans 13 amino acids. CDR3 sequence: CAIRGQGDEKLFF. Here the CDR3 DNA reads TGTGCCATCAGAGGACAGGGGGATGAAAAACTGTTTTTT.

This clone turned up a few times. The J gene is TRBJ2-5, the V gene TRBV9, with D uncertain. Germline CDR1 is SGDLS and CDR2 is YYNGEE. The CDR3 extends over 15 amino acids. The germline V and J ends were trimmed by 3 bases and 1 base, with 13 bases remaining between them. The CDR3 spells CASSAGRLIQETQYF. DNA for the CDR3: TGTGCCAGCAGCGCCGGACGGCTCATCCAAGAGACCCAGTACTTC.

The rearrangement uses TRBV30 and TRBJ2-4; the D gene is possibly TRBD2 (6 bases). Trimming took 2 bases from V and 4 from J, leaving 15 bases between them. There are 15 residues in the CDR3. Germline V gives CDR1 GTSNPN, CDR2 SVGIG (reference sequence). CDR3 sequence: CAWSSLSGIKNIQYF. CDR3 nucleotide sequence: TGTGCCTGGAGTAGCCTTAGCGGAATTAAAAACATTCAGTACTTC.

Sample share makes this clone medium-sized. J is TRBJ1-4 and V is TRBV21-1. TRBV21-1 is listed as a pseudogene. The CDR3 length is 12 residues. The CDR3 coding sequence is TGTGCCAGCAGCCCGCCGGGTGAAAAACTGTTTTTT. Its protein product is CASSPPGEKLFF.

This clone was seen a handful of times. This chain connects TRBV6-1 to TRBJ2-7, with D perhaps matching TRBD1 or TRBD2 (5 bases each). Germline lookup yields CDR1 MNHNS and CDR2 SASEGT. This CDR3 contains 15 residues. Between the trimmed V and J ends, which lost 1 base and 3 bases, there was a span of 13 bases. CDR3 amino acids: CASSEVLWGSYEQYF. As DNA, the CDR3 is TGTGCCAGCAGTGAAGTTTTGTGGGGGAGCTACGAGCAGTACTTC.

V and J are TRBV10-1 and TRBJ2-2; no firm D call. This CDR3 is 17 amino acids long. Trimming shortened V by 0 bases and J by 7 bases, and 18 bases separated the two germline ends. Germline CDR1 is WNHNN and CDR2 is SYGVQD (reference sequence). Written as DNA, the CDR3 is TGCGCCAGCAGTGAGTCTAAGCCAGGATACTCTCGCGGGGAGCTGTTTTTT. Translation gives CASSESKPGYSRGELFF.

The V call is TRBV5-1, the J call TRBJ2-7; TRBD1 matches 7 bases. After removal of 0 bases from V and 1 base from J, the junction contained 1 base not matched to a gene. CDR1 and CDR2 (germline): SGHRS, YFSETQ. This CDR3 region has 14 residues. CDR3 in amino acids: CASSLGDSSYEQYF. The CDR3 nucleotides read TGCGCCAGCAGCTTGGGGGACAGTTCCTACGAGCAGTACTTC.

The rearrangement links TRBV29-1 to TRBJ2-7, with D maybe TRBD1 (6 bases). V shed 7 bases and J shed 2 bases, with 12 bases lying between them. Germline V CDR1 and CDR2: SQVTM, ANQGSEA. CDR3 length: 12 residues. The CDR3: CSAAGVAYEQYF. For the CDR3, the DNA is TGCAGCGCCGCAGGGGTCGCCTACGAGCAGTACTTC.

This chain joins TRBV5-5 and TRBJ1-2; D not certain. Germline values: CDR1 SGHKS, CDR2 YYEKEE (reference sequence). The CDR3 has 15 amino acids. V gave up 4 bases and J gave up 4 bases, with 17 bases separating them. CDR3: CASSLGPFYGYGYTF. Here the CDR3 DNA reads TGTGCCAGCAGCCTCGGACCGTTCTATGGCTATGGCTACACCTTC.

The DNA of the CDR3 is TGCGCCAGCAGCTGGGGGCGGAACACTGAAGCTTTCTTT. It codes for CASSWGRNTEAFF. The chain couples TRBV5-1 to TRBJ1-1; weak D call: TRBD1 (6 bases). Trimming pared 3 bases from V and 1 base from J, leaving 7 bases between. Per the germline V gene, CDR1 is SGHRS and CDR2 is YFSETQ. The CDR3 extends over 13 amino acids.

The chain is built from TRBV7-2 and TRBJ2-4; no clear D gene. The germline gives CDR1 SGHTA, CDR2 FQGNSA. Trimming took off 6 bases at V and 12 bases at J, with 18 bases between the two ends. The CDR3 sequence is 13 residues long. This CDR3 is CASSSDWRSHQYF. The CDR3 DNA sequence: TGTGCCAGCAGTTCAGACTGGCGGTCCCATCAGTACTTC.

The chain joins TRBV7-9 to TRBJ1-2; TRBD1 agrees at 11 bases. The CDR3 totals 17 residues. Losses at the gene ends were 2 bases for V and 7 bases for J; bases not matched to a gene: 12. From germline, CDR1 is SEHNR and CDR2 FQNEAQ (reference sequence). The CDR3 here is CASSLKSLGQGGSGYTF. CDR3 bases: TGTGCCAGCAGCTTAAAGTCCTTGGGACAGGGGGGTTCTGGCTACACCTTC.

This chain links TRBV21-1 with TRBJ1-1; TRBD1 is the table's D call and was not checked against the DNA. TRBV21-1 is classified as a pseudogene. CDR3 length equals 13 residues. The CDR3 protein is CASTTKGLTEAFF. DNA for the CDR3: TGTGCCAGCACCACGAAGGGGCTGACTGAAGCTTTCTTT.

The chain has TRBV18 and TRBJ1-3, with D unresolved. Trimming left V 6 bases short and J 1 base short, with 10 bases between. Germline V lookup: CDR1 KGHSH, CDR2 LQKENI. The CDR3 sequence is 14 residues long. As DNA, the CDR3 is TGTGCCAGCTCCCGGGAAGTGTCTGGAAACACCATATATTTT. Protein: CASSREVSGNTIYF. The full variable domain, with the rest looked up from reference TRBV18 and TRBJ1-3, is NAGVMQNPRHLVRRRGQEARLRCSPMKGHSHVYWYRQLPEEGLKFMVYLQKENIIDESGMPKERFSAEFPKEGPSILRIQQVVRGDSAAYFCASSREVSGNTIYFGEGSWLTVV.